A selection of T cell receptor beta chains follows, all from one sample in a study of blood T cell repertoires in COVID-19. Only in-frame clones appear in the TCRdb table, and some are missing; sequencing was by immunoSEQ multiplex PCR. Among some 48,000 clones, around nine tenths were seen once, and the ten largest hold around 20%. What was sequenced was peripheral blood. The receptors stem from a man between 65 and 85 years old with active COVID-19. Each CDR3 is given with its conserved first and last residue. A D gene is named only where the DNA matches it firmly. Size is omitted from some rows. Given values are once, few, many or a class for expanded clones.

v_gene	j_gene	abundance	d_gene	CDR3aa	CDR3nt
TRBV7-8	TRBJ1-6	.	TRBD1	CASSSHRQGSGSPLHF	TGTGCCAGCAGCTCACACCGACAGGGATCTGGTTCACCCCTCCACTTT
TRBV6-5	TRBJ2-1	.	TRBD2	CASSYERDYYNEQFF	TGTGCCAGCAGTTACGAGCGGGACTACTACAATGAGCAGTTCTTC
TRBV28	TRBJ1-2	.	.	CASRDNLGGYTF	TGTGCCAGCCGGGACAACCTGGGTGGCTACACCTTC
TRBV7-9	TRBJ2-4	.	.	CASSRGTVAKNIQYF	TGTGCCAGCAGCCGGGGGACAGTAGCCAAAAACATTCAGTACTTC
TRBV9	TRBJ1-4	.	TRBD1	CASSAGQAATNEKLFF	TGTGCCAGCAGCGCCGGACAGGCAGCAACTAATGAAAAACTGTTTTTT
TRBV24-1	TRBJ2-7	.	.	CATSDADTRSREQYF	TGTGCCACCAGTGACGCGGACACGCGGTCGCGCGAGCAGTACTTC
TRBV18	TRBJ1-3	few	TRBD1	CASSQTGSGNTIYF	TGTGCCAGCTCACAGACAGGGTCTGGAAACACCATATATTTT
TRBV7-9	TRBJ1-5	.	.	CASSLGQDSNQPQHF	TGTGCCAGCAGCTTAGGACAGGATAGCAATCAGCCCCAGCATTTT
TRBV24-1	TRBJ2-3	.	.	CATSDSSTDTQYF	TGTGCCACCAGTGATTCTAGCACAGATACGCAGTATTTT
TRBV30	TRBJ1-3	.	TRBD1	CAWSPQQGGKGGNTIYF	TGTGCCTGGAGTCCCCAACAGGGGGGTAAGGGTGGAAACACCATATATTTT
TRBV5-8	TRBJ1-5	.	TRBD1	CASSEGQGISQPQHF	TGTGCCAGCAGCGAGGGACAGGGGATAAGTCAGCCCCAGCATTTT
TRBV5-6	TRBJ1-2	.	.	CASSSYRVDGYTF	TGTGCCAGCAGCTCCTACAGGGTAGATGGCTACACCTTC
TRBV9	TRBJ2-1	.	TRBD2	CASSLSSGSTYGVFF	TGTGCCAGCAGCTTGTCTAGCGGGAGTACGTACGGGGTCTTCTTC
TRBV13	TRBJ2-7	.	.	CASSFPKQGIHEQYF	TGTGCCAGCAGCTTCCCGAAGCAGGGGATCCACGAGCAGTACTTC
TRBV6-5	TRBJ1-3	few	.	CASSYSEGTGNTIYF	TGTGCCAGCAGTTACTCGGAGGGGACTGGAAACACCATATATTTT
TRBV9	TRBJ2-1	once	TRBD2	CASSAGGLAGGRGEQFF	TGTGCCAGCAGCGCCGGAGGGTTGGCGGGGGGAAGGGGTGAGCAGTTCTTC
TRBV27	TRBJ2-7	.	.	CASSLLGQTYEQYF	TGTGCCAGCAGTTTACTTGGACAGACCTACGAGCAGTACTTC
TRBV28	TRBJ2-2	.	TRBD1	CASTTRDRGHTGELFF	TGTGCCAGCACCACAAGGGACAGGGGGCACACCGGGGAGCTGTTTTTT
TRBV28	TRBJ2-2	.	TRBD2	CASTPGSGETGELFF	TGTGCCAGCACCCCGGGTAGCGGGGAGACCGGGGAGCTGTTTTTT
TRBV23-1	TRBJ1-2	.	TRBD1	CASSHGTAFGYTF	TGCGCCAGCAGTCACGGGACAGCCTTCGGCTACACCTTC
TRBV5-1	TRBJ2-2	.	TRBD1	CASSPRTGVDTGELFF	TGCGCCAGCAGCCCCCGGACAGGGGTTGACACCGGGGAGCTGTTTTTT
TRBV11-2	TRBJ2-7	.	.	CASSLNLDSRAYEQYF	TGTGCCAGCAGCCTAAACCTGGACTCGCGAGCCTACGAGCAGTACTTC
TRBV6-5	TRBJ2-7	.	.	CASTPSGGVPYEQYF	TGTGCCAGCACCCCCTCAGGAGGGGTTCCCTACGAGCAGTACTTC
TRBV7-2	TRBJ2-1	.	.	CASSLAGFIRSSYNEQFF	TGTGCCAGCAGCTTAGCGGGCTTTATCCGAAGCTCCTACAATGAGCAGTTCTTC
TRBV7-6	TRBJ2-7	.	TRBD1	CASSLVATGGSYEQYF	TGTGCCAGCAGCTTAGTTGCTACAGGGGGATCCTACGAGCAGTACTTC
TRBV6-2/TRBV6-3	TRBJ2-1	.	TRBD2	CASSYDSSGSREQFF	TGTGCCAGCAGTTACGATTCTAGCGGGAGTAGGGAGCAGTTCTTC
TRBV19	TRBJ1-4	.	.	CASSILGTSNEKLFF	TGTGCCAGTAGTATCCTCGGGACATCTAATGAAAAACTGTTTTTT
TRBV3-1/TRBV3-2	TRBJ2-3	.	.	CASSQGGGRSTDTQYF	TGTGCCAGCAGCCAAGGGGGGGGGCGGAGTACAGATACGCAGTATTTT
TRBV7-2	TRBJ2-7	once	TRBD2	CASSDRTSSSYEQYF	TGTGCCAGCAGCGACAGGACTAGCTCGAGCTACGAGCAGTACTTC
TRBV24-1	TRBJ2-2	.	.	CATSEVGRELFF	TGTGCCACCAGTGAAGTTGGGCGGGAGCTGTTTTTT